The 18 T cell receptor beta chains below all came from one sample that was sequenced in a study of cytomegalovirus exposure and HLA in healthy donors. PCR amplification relied on 60 Vbeta primers (plus 13 Jbeta primers). Only in-frame clones appear in the TCRdb table, and some are missing; sequencing was by immunoSEQ multiplex PCR. The data show some 140,000 clones, almost 80% seen once. Sample: PBMCs. The source of these receptors is a man aged 18 to 30 in good health and CMV-seronegative.

Details on this clone: The sample has other DNA sequences that encode this CDR3 too. The V call is TRBV11-3, the J call TRBJ2-2; TRBD1 agrees at 8 bases. The CDR3 totals 16 residues. CDR1 and CDR2 (germline): SGHNT, YENEEA. Trimming took 5 bases from V and 6 from J; bases not matched to a gene: 11. CDR3 in DNA: TGTGCCAGCAGCCCTAACAGGGGGGAGATGGCCGGGGAGCTGTTTTTT. Its protein is CASSPNRGEMAGELFF.

The table lists this clone with a count of one. The genes are TRBV19 and TRBJ2-5, with a tentative D call TRBD1 (5 bases). The length of the CDR3 is 14 residues. CDR1 is LNHDA, CDR2 SQIVND, per germline (reference sequence). Between the trimmed V and J ends, which lost 6 bases and 2 bases, there was a span of 13 bases. CDR3 in DNA: TGTGCCAGTAGCGCCATGGGGCAGCAAGAGACCCAGTACTTC. Protein sequence: CASSAMGQQETQYF.

As DNA, the CDR3 is TGTGCCAGCAGCCCAGGACAGGGGAACTCCTACGAGCAGTACTTC. This gives the protein CASSPGQGNSYEQYF. V is TRBV13 and J is TRBJ2-7, with 9 bases lining up with TRBD1. The CDR3 consists of 15 residues. V gave up 5 bases and J gave up 0 bases; unmatched junction bases: 5. The germline V gene has CDR1 PRHDT and CDR2 FYEKMQ (reference sequence).

The chain joins TRBV29-1 to TRBJ2-4, with D possibly being TRBD2 (6 bases). The CDR3 spans 15 residues. The V end was cut by 7 bases, the J end by 1 base, with 17 bases between. Germline loops: CDR1 SQVTM, CDR2 ANQGSEA. CDR3 bases: TGCAGCGCTAGGGTGGGGGGTTTGGCCAAAAACATTCAGTACTTC. Translated, it gives CSARVGGLAKNIQYF.

The rearrangement links TRBV9 to TRBJ1-1; 7 positions agree with TRBD1. CDR3 length equals 17 residues. Per the germline V gene, CDR1 is SGDLS and CDR2 is YYNGEE. V shed 4 bases, J shed 0 bases, and the junction held 12 bases outside the gene matches. Here the CDR3 reads CASSPRGGPRVNTEAFF. CDR3 sequence (DNA): TGTGCCAGCAGCCCTAGAGGGGGCCCGCGGGTGAACACTGAAGCTTTCTTT.

In its sample, this clone was seen once. As DNA, the CDR3 is TGTGCCAGCAGCGGGACTAGCGCGGTTCAAGAGACCCAGTACTTC. Translating gives CASSGTSAVQETQYF. This sequence joins TRBV9 and TRBJ2-5, with 9 bases that match TRBD2. Germline values: CDR1 SGDLS, CDR2 YYNGEE. This CDR3 has 15 amino acids. The J segment lost 2 bases and the V segment lost 3 bases, leaving 5 bases of the junction unmatched.

This clone was found once. The rearrangement links TRBV27 to TRBJ1-5; the D is unclear. Germline assignment: CDR1 MNHEY and CDR2 SMNVEV (reference sequence). The CDR3 length is 17 residues. The V and J ends lost 4 bases and 6 bases respectively, with 22 bases between them. The CDR3 nucleotides read TGTGCCAGCAGTTCCCGTCAGGCAGGCCGTCATGGTCAGCCCCAGCATTTT. Its translation: CASSSRQAGRHGQPQHF.

This clone has just a few counts. This chain joins TRBV2 and TRBJ2-7; 8 nucleotides agree with TRBD1. CDR1 SNHLY and CDR2 FYNNEI come from the germline V gene. V shed 10 bases and J 4 bases; nucleotides not matched to a gene: 12. CDR3 length equals 14 residues. The CDR3 DNA reads TGTGCCACGCGCGACGCCGACAGGGGTTACGAGCAGTACTTC. Its protein product is CATRDADRGYEQYF.

Worth noting for this clone: At one of its ends the junction is not consistent with the germline gene, which may arise from a read error. The chain joins TRBV10-1 to TRBJ2-3, with D tentatively TRBD2 (5 bases). The CDR3 loop spans 13 amino acids. Germline V gives CDR1 WNHNN, CDR2 SYGVQD (reference sequence). The CDR3 nucleotides are TGCGCCATCCCCGGTTCTGCGAGCGGTACGCAATATTTT. Protein sequence: CAIPGSASGTQYF.

The rearrangement uses TRBV9 and TRBJ1-1; D might be TRBD1 (5 bases). The CDR3 runs 14 residues. From germline, CDR1 is SGDLS and CDR2 YYNGEE. The V end lost 4 bases, the J end lost 0 bases, and 10 bases lay between the germline ends. This CDR3 is CASSFDSMNTEAFF. In DNA, the CDR3 is TGTGCCAGCAGCTTCGACAGTATGAACACTGAAGCTTTCTTT.

The CDR3 region is CASSQVRDRADQPQHF. The CDR3 coding sequence is TGCGCCAGCAGCCAAGTGAGGGACAGGGCGGATCAGCCCCAGCATTTT. The chain uses TRBV4-3 and TRBJ1-5, with 9 bases lining up with TRBD1. Germline assignment: CDR1 LGHNA and CDR2 YSLEER. Germline trimming cut 1 base from V and 5 bases from J; bases unmatched to any gene: 6. The CDR3 runs to 16 residues.

This chain uses TRBV7-9 with TRBJ1-6; 8 bases align to TRBD1. J gave up 10 bases and V 1 base, and 3 bases lay outside the gene matches. There are 14 residues in the CDR3. The germline V gene encodes CDR1 SEHNR and CDR2 FQNEAQ (reference sequence). The CDR3 region is CASSLGQGRSPLHF. The DNA of the CDR3 is TGTGCCAGCAGCTTAGGACAGGGGAGATCACCCCTCCACTTT.

The chain couples TRBV19 to TRBJ1-6; the D gene is possibly TRBD1 (6 bases). CDR3 length equals 15 residues. V was trimmed by 5 bases and J by 10 bases, leaving 18 bases between them. The germline CDR1 and CDR2 sequences are LNHDA and SQIVND (reference sequence). The CDR3 here is CASSWDIQGKSPLHF. The DNA of the CDR3 is TGTGCCAGTAGTTGGGACATTCAGGGGAAATCACCCCTCCACTTT.

The chain carries TRBV4-1 and TRBJ2-7, with 10 positions matching TRBD2. The CDR3 runs to 16 residues. Germline CDR1 and CDR2: MGHRA and YSYEKL. V was clipped by 3 bases and J by 1 base; unmatched bases: 6. The CDR3 reads CASSQLRAGGSYEQYF. CDR3 DNA sequence: TGCGCCAGCAGCCAGTTGCGAGCGGGGGGGTCCTACGAGCAGTACTTC.

The chain employs TRBV11-2 and TRBJ2-2; 9 positions match TRBD1. Looked up from germline, CDR1 is SGHAT and CDR2 is FQNNGV. V shed 1 base, J shed 4 bases, and the junction held 4 bases outside the gene matches. CDR3 length equals 16 residues. CDR3: CASSLAPTGGTGELFF. CDR3 nucleotide sequence: TGTGCCAGCAGCTTAGCGCCGACAGGGGGCACCGGGGAGCTGTTTTTT.

The chain combines TRBV5-6 with TRBJ2-1; D is possibly TRBD1 (6 bases). Germline loops: CDR1 SGHDT, CDR2 YYEEEE. This CDR3 comprises 13 residues. Trimming took 0 bases from V and 5 from J, leaving 6 bases between them. CDR3 sequence: CASSLGTDNEQFF. The CDR3 DNA reads TGTGCCAGCAGCTTGGGGACAGACAATGAGCAGTTCTTC. The full variable domain, its missing parts supplied by reference TRBV5-6 and TRBJ2-1, is DAGVTQSPTHLIKTRGQQVTLRCSPKSGHDTVSWYQQALGQGPQFIFQYYEEEERQRGNFPDRFSGHQFPNYSSELNVNALLLGDSALYLCASSLGTDNEQFFGPGTRLTVL.

Turning to this clone: This sample also contains other DNA sequences that code for the same CDR3. The V and J genes are TRBV4-3 and TRBJ2-2, with D perhaps matching TRBD2 (6 bases). This CDR3 region has 15 residues. Trimming left V 0 bases short and J 5 bases short, with 10 bases between. CDR1 is LGHNA, CDR2 YSLEER, per germline. CDR3 bases: TGCGCCAGCAGCCAAGAAGGTCGGGGGACCGGGGAGCTGTTTTTT. Protein sequence: CASSQEGRGTGELFF.

The rearrangement uses TRBV7-2 and TRBJ1-2, with 8 bases matching TRBD1. V gave up 3 bases and J gave up 10 bases; unmatched junction bases: 7. Germline loops: CDR1 SGHTA, CDR2 FQGNSA. The CDR3 spans 13 residues. CDR3 region: CASSLGQASDYTF. CDR3 DNA: TGTGCCAGCAGCTTGGGACAGGCATCGGACTACACCTTC.